The sequence of this T cell receptor beta chain was determined in a study of T cells in Graves' hyperthyroidism and ophthalmopathy. Study observations and caveats: Among thyroid clonotypes expanded above 0.001, most also appeared in blood.

Amplified regions were TCR beta CDR3 sequences from RNA transcripts. First-round RT-PCR of the TCR CDR3 relied on the HTBI primer set. From the multiplex PCR reads, TCRdb called clonotypes with MiXCR, one entry per CDR3 protein. In the table there are some 800,000 distinct CDR3 sequences, 35% to 40% of which are singletons. Using around 10 ml of fresh peripheral blood, PBMCs were prepared. Remarks on this clonotype: Its target is not known.

Input material: blood. The sequence was obtained from a man aged 18 to 35 with Graves' hyperthyroidism.

CDR3 amino acids: CASSFGSGGTEAFF. CDR3 in DNA: TGTGCCAGCAGCTTTGGGTCTGGGGGAACTGAAGCTTTCTTT. The chain uses TRBV11-3 and TRBJ1-1, with D tentatively TRBD1 (5 bases). The germline gives CDR1 SGHNT, CDR2 YENEEA. The CDR3 totals 14 residues. The V gene lost 3 bases and the J gene lost 5 bases, with 13 bases spanning the gap.